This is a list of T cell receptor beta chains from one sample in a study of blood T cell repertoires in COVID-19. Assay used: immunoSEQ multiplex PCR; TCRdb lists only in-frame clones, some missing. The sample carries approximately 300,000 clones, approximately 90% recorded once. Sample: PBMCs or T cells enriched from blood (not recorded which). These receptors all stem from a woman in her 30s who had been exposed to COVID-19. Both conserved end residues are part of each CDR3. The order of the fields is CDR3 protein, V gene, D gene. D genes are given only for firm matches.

cdr3_aa: CASSPVVAGGTYNEQFF; v_call: TRBV5-1; d_call: TRBD2
cdr3_aa: CAIPDPSGESYEQYF; v_call: TRBV19; d_call: .
cdr3_aa: CASSESVVGYTF; v_call: TRBV6-5; d_call: .
cdr3_aa: CASSRGGPADTYGYTF; v_call: TRBV23-1; d_call: .
cdr3_aa: CASSLGDIDTQYF; v_call: TRBV5-1; d_call: .
cdr3_aa: CASSPLTGTYEQYF; v_call: TRBV2; d_call: TRBD1
cdr3_aa: CASSVGQEGKLFF; v_call: TRBV9; d_call: TRBD1
cdr3_aa: CASSQKAPSGGRSYEQYF; v_call: TRBV4-3; d_call: TRBD2
cdr3_aa: CASSRPNSPLHF; v_call: TRBV6-2/TRBV6-3; d_call: .
cdr3_aa: CASSQGGQADTQYF; v_call: TRBV5-1; d_call: .
cdr3_aa: CASRPGQVYTDTQYF; v_call: TRBV6-5; d_call: TRBD1
cdr3_aa: CAWRTFQREQYF; v_call: TRBV30; d_call: .
cdr3_aa: CASSPRTSGETQYF; v_call: TRBV18; d_call: TRBD2
cdr3_aa: CASSHGQGAEKLFF; v_call: TRBV11-2; d_call: TRBD1
cdr3_aa: CASSPGGQETQYF; v_call: TRBV18; d_call: .
cdr3_aa: CASSRDRGNGYTF; v_call: TRBV18; d_call: TRBD1
cdr3_aa: CASEGVSGNTIYF; v_call: TRBV4-1; d_call: .
cdr3_aa: CASSFGTGDNYGYTF; v_call: TRBV7-3; d_call: TRBD1
cdr3_aa: CASRGSAARQGMNTEAFF; v_call: TRBV28; d_call: TRBD1
cdr3_aa: CASSHRGSTDTQYF; v_call: TRBV7-9; d_call: TRBD1
cdr3_aa: CASSSGTGTRDTQYF; v_call: TRBV7-9; d_call: TRBD1
cdr3_aa: CASSFPGQVVSNQPQHF; v_call: TRBV13; d_call: TRBD1
cdr3_aa: CASSPRQRETQYF; v_call: TRBV18; d_call: .
cdr3_aa: CASSSTGGGSPLHF; v_call: TRBV7-3; d_call: TRBD1
cdr3_aa: CASSLTGGGYGYTF; v_call: TRBV7-3; d_call: TRBD1
cdr3_aa: CASSSRGSSRNTIYF; v_call: TRBV7-9; d_call: .
cdr3_aa: CASSMRQGWGTGELFF; v_call: TRBV19; d_call: TRBD1
cdr3_aa: CSVGQGARYTEAFF; v_call: TRBV29-1; d_call: TRBD1
cdr3_aa: CAWAGPAKLNYGYTF; v_call: TRBV30; d_call: .
cdr3_aa: CAWRDTDRENGYTF; v_call: TRBV30; d_call: TRBD1
cdr3_aa: CASSQVAGWTYNEQFF; v_call: TRBV4-1; d_call: .
cdr3_aa: CASSGTGLTDTQYF; v_call: TRBV9; d_call: .
cdr3_aa: CATSDLLGGAVQETQYF; v_call: TRBV24-1; d_call: .
cdr3_aa: CASSILSQGMAGYTF; v_call: TRBV7-2; d_call: TRBD1
cdr3_aa: CASSEMAGAPRIYNEQFF; v_call: TRBV2; d_call: .
cdr3_aa: CASSLDGVNSYNSPLHF; v_call: TRBV27; d_call: .
cdr3_aa: CASSYPGQGTDTQYF; v_call: TRBV5-5; d_call: TRBD1
cdr3_aa: CASSIGAGRNTEAFF; v_call: TRBV19; d_call: .
cdr3_aa: CASSQAFRESTNEKLFF; v_call: TRBV4-3; d_call: .
cdr3_aa: CAISESQGKGTEAFF; v_call: TRBV10-3; d_call: .
cdr3_aa: CTNKEQFF; v_call: TRBV29-1; d_call: .
cdr3_aa: CASSPSYGLLYEQYF; v_call: TRBV27; d_call: .
cdr3_aa: CASSPGPGDSYEQYF; v_call: TRBV18; d_call: .
cdr3_aa: CASSPFPGTGAATNEKLFF; v_call: TRBV9; d_call: TRBD1
cdr3_aa: CASASAGRETQYF; v_call: TRBV19; d_call: .
cdr3_aa: CASSSAGRLHTQYF; v_call: TRBV5-4; d_call: .
cdr3_aa: CASASWTGGQTEAFF; v_call: TRBV6-5; d_call: TRBD1
cdr3_aa: CASSPNALTGDHGYTF; v_call: TRBV18; d_call: TRBD1
cdr3_aa: CASSIEGSRGYPGELFF; v_call: TRBV19; d_call: TRBD1
cdr3_aa: CASSLVGQGESYGYTF; v_call: TRBV5-1; d_call: TRBD1
cdr3_aa: CASSYSGEPYNEQFF; v_call: TRBV11-1; d_call: TRBD2
cdr3_aa: CASSSYRYNEQFF; v_call: TRBV7-3; d_call: .
cdr3_aa: CASSYRGHVDTEAFF; v_call: TRBV27; d_call: TRBD1